Following are 3 T cell receptor beta chains from one sample sequenced in a study of PD-1 blockade in classical Hodgkin lymphoma. Time point specified: newly diagnosed, previously untreated cHL patient sample. Profiling relied on immunoSEQ multiplex PCR, and the TCRdb table lists in-frame clones only, not all of them. The sample lists around 17,000 clones, 80% to 95% occurring once. Sequencing used peripheral blood mononuclear cells (PBMCs). All receptors derive from a human donor with classical Hodgkin lymphoma.

J is TRBJ2-2 and V is TRBV19; 9 nucleotides align to TRBD1. Germline V gives CDR1 LNHDA, CDR2 SQIVND (reference sequence). The CDR3 consists of 16 residues. V shed 4 bases and J 4 bases; nucleotides not matched to a gene: 7. The CDR3 nucleotides read TGTGCCAGTAGTACTCCACAGGGGGCTCTCACCGGGGAGCTGTTTTTT. This codes for CASSTPQGALTGELFF.

The V gene is TRBV30, the J gene TRBJ2-6; D uncertain. The CDR3 totals 13 residues. The germline V gene encodes CDR1 GTSNPN and CDR2 SVGIG (reference sequence). Trimming cost V 5 bases and J 0 bases, with 5 bases left between them. The CDR3 DNA follows: TGTGCCTGGGCTAACTCTGGGGCCAACGTCCTGACTTTC. This encodes CAWANSGANVLTF.

The chain is built from TRBV5-6 and TRBJ1-3; no firm D call. CDR3 size: 13 residues. From germline, CDR1 is SGHDT and CDR2 YYEEEE. The germline V and J ends were trimmed by 0 bases and 4 bases, with 5 bases remaining between them. The CDR3 DNA sequence: TGTGCCAGCAGCTTGGACACAGGAAACACCATATATTTT. Translation: CASSLDTGNTIYF.